These 26 T cell receptor beta chains originate from one sample sequenced in a study of T cell responses to AZD1222 COVID-19 vaccine. Repertoires were generated with immunoSEQ multiplex PCR, while TCRdb's copy carries only in-frame clones and drops some. The table records approximately 130,000 clones, roughly 87% of them present only once. Sequencing used peripheral blood, obtained 28 days after the second AZD1222 dose. Receptors were obtained from an adult who received the AZD1222 COVID-19 vaccine.

The chain links TRBV9 to TRBJ2-3, with D perhaps assigned TRBD1 or TRBD2 (5 bases each). Germline lookup yields CDR1 SGDLS and CDR2 YYNGEE. This CDR3 is 14 amino acids long. V shed 3 bases and J shed 8 bases, with 16 bases lying between them. Here the CDR3 reads CASSATTGTRTQYF. The CDR3 DNA reads TGTGCCAGCAGCGCCACCACGGGGACCCGTACGCAGTATTTT.

This chain links TRBV6-1 with TRBJ1-5, with TRBD1 identical over 12 bases. The CDR3 runs 17 residues. The ends lost 4 bases at V and 5 bases at J; junction bases unmatched: 9. Germline-derived CDR1 and CDR2 are MNHNS and SASEGT. The CDR3 loop is CASSAGQGARTHQPQHF. The DNA for the CDR3 is TGTGCCAGCAGTGCGGGACAGGGGGCCCGGACTCATCAGCCCCAGCATTTT.

Regarding this clone: The identical CDR3 is also encoded by other nucleotide sequences in the sample. The rearrangement uses TRBV5-1 and TRBJ2-7; D is possibly TRBD1 (5 bases). V gave up 0 bases and J gave up 4 bases, with 5 bases separating them. The CDR3 length is 12 residues. Germline V lookup: CDR1 SGHRS, CDR2 YFSETQ. CDR3 sequence (DNA): TGCGCCAGCAGCTTGGAGGGGTACGAGCAGTACTTC. This translates into CASSLEGYEQYF.

The V gene is TRBV7-7, the J gene TRBJ1-5; no clear D. The CDR3 totals 15 residues. Germline V lookup: CDR1 SSHAT, CDR2 FNYEAQ (reference sequence). V was clipped by 5 bases and J by 1 base, with 12 bases between them. The CDR3 region has the DNA TGTGCCAGCAGCCCCCAAAAAATGAGCAATCAGCCCCAGCATTTT. Translated, it gives CASSPQKMSNQPQHF.

This chain links TRBV4-1 with TRBJ1-3; D not certain. V lost 3 bases to trimming and J lost 0 bases, with 6 bases between them. The germline gives CDR1 MGHRA, CDR2 YSYEKL. This CDR3 contains 14 residues. In DNA form, the CDR3 reads TGCGCCAGCAGCCAGGGCCACTCTGGAAACACCATATATTTT. This sequence encodes CASSQGHSGNTIYF.

The genes are TRBV28 and TRBJ2-5; D might be TRBD2 (5 bases). The CDR3 sequence is 16 residues long. Looked up from germline, CDR1 is MDHEN and CDR2 is SYDVKM. Trimming pared 8 bases from V and 3 bases from J, leaving 22 bases between. For the CDR3, the DNA is TGTGCCAGCCACGGGGAAGCAAAACTAGATGAAGAGACCCAGTACTTC. Amino acids: CASHGEAKLDEETQYF.

The CDR3 spells CASSLGSNYEQYF. In DNA, the CDR3 is TGTGCCAGCAGCTTAGGGTCAAACTACGAGCAGTACTTC. The chain couples TRBV7-9 to TRBJ2-7; no firm D call. V dropped 1 base and J dropped 3 bases, with 7 bases sitting between them. CDR3 size: 13 residues. CDR1 and CDR2 (germline): SEHNR, FQNEAQ (reference sequence).

The chain uses TRBV7-3 and TRBJ1-2; perhaps TRBD1 as D (6 bases). The CDR3 length is 13 residues. In germline, CDR1 is SGHTA, CDR2 FQGTGA. V lost 2 bases and J lost 4, with 8 bases in between. The CDR3: CASSLGGVYGYTF. The CDR3 DNA sequence: TGTGCCAGCAGCTTAGGGGGCGTCTATGGCTACACCTTC.

The chain is built from TRBV7-6 and TRBJ1-1; perhaps TRBD1 as D (6 bases). Germline loops: CDR1 SGHVS, CDR2 FNYEAQ. The CDR3 totals 13 residues. V was clipped by 1 base and J by 6 bases, with 9 bases between them. CDR3 DNA: TGTGCCAGCAGCTTAGATAGGGGGGCTGAAGCTTTCTTT. Translating gives CASSLDRGAEAFF. Together with reference TRBV7-6 and TRBJ1-1, the CDR3 gives the full variable domain: GAGVSQSPRYKVTKRGQDVALRCDPISGHVSLYWYRQALGQGPEFLTYFNYEAQQDKSGLPNDRFSAERPEGSISTLTIQRTEQRDSAMYRCASSLDRGAEAFFGQGTRLTVV.

This chain links TRBV7-9 with TRBJ2-7; no definite D call. CDR3 size: 11 residues. Trimming removed 5 bases from V and 4 bases from J, with 6 bases in between. Germline CDR1 and CDR2: SEHNR and FQNEAQ (reference sequence). CDR3 region: CASSLKYEQYF. CDR3 DNA: TGTGCCAGCAGCCTCAAATACGAGCAGTACTTC.

The genes are TRBV7-3 and TRBJ1-3, with TRBD1 as a possible D gene (5 bases). CDR3 size: 15 residues. The V and J ends lost 8 bases and 0 bases respectively, with 14 bases between them. From germline, CDR1 is SGHTA and CDR2 FQGTGA. Here the CDR3 DNA reads TGTGCCAGCCCCCGGAAGGGGAACTCTGGAAACACCATATATTTT. It codes for CASPRKGNSGNTIYF.

This chain links TRBV7-2 with TRBJ2-1; D is uncertain. V was cut by 1 base and J by 11 bases, with 6 bases left in between. The CDR3 consists of 11 residues. CDR1 is SGHTA and CDR2 is FQGNSA in the germline V gene. CDR3 in DNA: TGTGCCAGCAGCTTAGAGTCCCAGCAGTTCTTC. Its protein product is CASSLESQQFF.

Concerning this clone itself: Other DNA sequences in the sample encode the same CDR3. The V gene is TRBV28, the J gene TRBJ2-3; D might be TRBD2 (7 bases). CDR1 MDHEN and CDR2 SYDVKM come from the germline V gene. Trimming left V 3 bases short and J 6 bases short, with 10 bases between. This CDR3 has 13 residues. The CDR3 sequence is CASSLGGADTQYF. For the CDR3, the DNA is TGTGCCAGCAGTTTGGGGGGGGCGGATACGCAGTATTTT. Combining the CDR3 with reference TRBV28 and TRBJ2-3 gives the whole variable domain DVKVTQSSRYLVKRTGEKVFLECVQDMDHENMFWYRQDPGLGLRLIYFSYDVKMKEKGDIPEGYSVSREKKERFSLILESASTNQTSMYLCASSLGGADTQYFGPGTRLTVL.

V is TRBV7-9 and J is TRBJ1-1; 7 nucleotides line up with TRBD1. The CDR3 contains 14 residues. Per the germline V gene, CDR1 is SEHNR and CDR2 is FQNEAQ (reference sequence). V was pared by 5 bases and J by 5 bases, with 8 bases of the junction left unmatched. In DNA, the CDR3 is TGTGCCAGCAGCAATCAGGGGGAGCGGACTGAAGCTTTCTTT. Translating gives CASSNQGERTEAFF.

The chain couples TRBV11-2 to TRBJ2-1; D possibly corresponds to TRBD1 (5 bases). This CDR3 region has 13 residues. Trimming took 3 bases from V and 12 from J, leaving 15 bases between them. Germline CDR1 is SGHAT and CDR2 is FQNNGV. This CDR3 is CASSLGQDMGQFF. In nucleotides, the CDR3 is TGTGCCAGCAGCTTGGGGCAGGACATGGGGCAGTTCTTC.

The CDR3 spells CASSHPNTEAFF. The CDR3 nucleotides read TGTGCCAGCAGTCACCCGAACACTGAAGCTTTCTTT. The chain combines TRBV27 with TRBJ1-1; D call uncertain. The CDR3 contains 12 residues. Trimming removed 5 bases at V and 1 base at J, with 5 bases between. Germline loops: CDR1 MNHEY, CDR2 SMNVEV (reference sequence).

This chain links TRBV11-3 with TRBJ2-4, with a weak D call TRBD2 (6 bases). V was clipped by 4 bases and J by 9 bases, with 19 bases between them. This CDR3 is built from 15 residues. Germline V gene sequence: CDR1 SGHNT, CDR2 YENEEA. The CDR3 DNA sequence: TGTGCCAGCAGCTCGGGCCCCCTTAAGGGAGGCATTCAGTACTTC. It specifies CASSSGPLKGGIQYF.

The sample holds one count of this clone. The rearrangement links TRBV12-3 or TRBV12-4 to TRBJ2-3; D is unclear. V was cut by 2 bases and J by 3 bases, with 3 bases left in between. CDR3 length: 12 residues. The CDR3 loop is CASSLRTDTQYF. The CDR3 DNA reads as TGTGCCAGCAGTTTAAGGACAGATACGCAGTATTTT.

V gene TRBV7-3 combines with J gene TRBJ2-3, with 11 positions matching TRBD2. Germline trimming cut 5 bases from V and 5 bases from J; bases unmatched to any gene: 3. Germline CDR1 is SGHTA and CDR2 is FQGTGA. This CDR3 spans 14 amino acids. The CDR3 region is CASSKGTSGDTQYF. The DNA for the CDR3 is TGTGCCAGCAGCAAAGGGACTAGCGGAGATACGCAGTATTTT.

The V call is TRBV6-5, the J call TRBJ1-5, with D possibly TRBD1 on 5 matching bases. Germline V gives CDR1 MNHEY, CDR2 SVGAGI. CDR3 length: 13 amino acids. V was clipped by 6 bases and J by 2 bases, with 8 bases between them. CDR3 region: CASRTGRNQPQHF. The CDR3, as DNA: TGTGCCAGCAGAACGGGGCGCAATCAGCCCCAGCATTTT.

The genes are TRBV27 and TRBJ2-1, with TRBD1 matching over 7 bases. The V and J ends lost 5 bases and 3 bases, in that order; junction bases with no gene match: 10. From germline, CDR1 is MNHEY and CDR2 SMNVEV (reference sequence). The CDR3 is made up of 16 amino acids. The CDR3 bases are TGTGCCAGCAGTCGGACCGGGACAGCTTTCTACAATGAGCAGTTCTTC. This encodes CASSRTGTAFYNEQFF.

J is TRBJ1-2 and V is TRBV5-6; a weak D match, TRBD1 (5 bases). The CDR3 consists of 14 residues. V lost 4 bases and J 7 bases, leaving 17 bases between the germline ends. Germline V gene lookup returns CDR1 SGHDT and CDR2 YYEEEE. In DNA form, the CDR3 reads TGTGCCAGCAGCGTGTGGCCACTTCAGGGTGGCTACACCTTC. This sequence encodes CASSVWPLQGGYTF.

V gene TRBV14 combines with J gene TRBJ2-2; D tentatively reads TRBD1 or TRBD2 (5 bases each). The V gene lost 1 base and the J gene lost 5 bases, with 5 bases spanning the gap. The CDR3 sequence is 13 residues long. CDR1 SGHDN and CDR2 FVKESK come from the germline V gene. The CDR3 nucleotides are TGTGCCAGCAGCCAAGGGGGGACCGGGGAGCTGTTTTTT. It codes for CASSQGGTGELFF. Looking up the rest from reference TRBV14 and TRBJ2-2 gives the full variable domain: EAGVTQFPSHSVIEKGQTVTLRCDPISGHDNLYWYRRVMGKEIKFLLHFVKESKQDESGMPNNRFLAERTGGTYSTLKVQPAELEDSGVYFCASSQGGTGELFFGEGSRLTVL.

The chain recombines TRBV18 with TRBJ1-6, with 7 bases lining up with TRBD1. This CDR3 has 15 residues. Germline lookup yields CDR1 KGHSH and CDR2 LQKENI. V lost 3 bases, J lost 7 bases, and 6 bases stayed unmatched. CDR3 DNA sequence: TGTGCCAGCTCACCCGGGACAGCCCAGAATTCACCCCTCCACTTT. This gives the protein CASSPGTAQNSPLHF.

The chain carries TRBV12-3 or TRBV12-4 and TRBJ1-5; no firm D call. The CDR3 sequence is 12 residues long. V was clipped by 4 bases and J by 7 bases, with 8 bases between them. The CDR3: CASSSARQPQHF. CDR3 DNA sequence: TGTGCCAGCAGTTCAGCCAGGCAGCCCCAGCATTTT.

This clone has just one count. This chain uses TRBV11-2 with TRBJ2-7, with TRBD2 matching over 7 bases. Germline V gene data show CDR1 as SGHAT and CDR2 as FQNNGV. V lost 3 bases and J lost 3; bases outside the gene matches: 5. The CDR3 is 14 residues long. Here the CDR3 DNA reads TGTGCCAGCAGCTTTCGGGAGGAAGGCTACGAGCAGTACTTC. As protein: CASSFREEGYEQYF.